Listed below are T cell receptor beta chains from one sample, sequenced in a study of T cells in Graves' hyperthyroidism and ophthalmopathy. TCRdb passed the multiplex PCR reads through MiXCR, listing each CDR3 protein once. This sample has hundreds of thousands of distinct CDR3 sequences; roughly 15% occur once, and the top ten carry roughly an eighth. The specimen sequenced was blood. The receptors shown here come from a woman aged 50 to 60 with Graves' ophthalmopathy. Each CDR3 is given without its conserved first and last residue. Some rows have no size entry. The others give once, few or many, or a class for an expanded clone.

v_call	cdr3_length	clone_size	j_call	cdr3_aa
TRBV7-9	14	few	TRBJ2-7	ASSHTPGLAGLEQY
TRBV2	13	-	TRBJ2-1	ASSQRVARYDAQF
TRBV4-1	13	-	TRBJ2-3	ASSLVHSSIDTQY
TRBV20-1	12	many	TRBJ2-7	SAPRLAEGYEQY
TRBV10-3	12	-	TRBJ1-1	AIRNLSANTEAF
TRBV5-5	14	many	TRBJ2-4	ASSPHLGTGNIIQY
TRBV28	17	many	TRBJ1-1	ASSFPGSRPLPLNTEAF
TRBV5-4	13	-	TRBJ2-1	ASSLTSGGADEQF
TRBV14	16	many	TRBJ1-1	ASSSLFRDSSGSTEAF
TRBV29-1	10	many	TRBJ1-1	SVGLRNTEAF
TRBV10-3	11	many	TRBJ1-2	AIRQSEWNGYT
TRBV7-9	11	many	TRBJ2-7	ASSLGPTNEQY
TRBV6-1	12	-	TRBJ2-2	ASSTTSPTGELF
TRBV20-1	10	few	TRBJ1-5	SVLQGDQPQH
TRBV7-3	14	many	TRBJ2-1	ASSPEGTRPYNEQF
TRBV28	13	many	TRBJ1-1	ASTEEGGAPPEAF
TRBV13	12	-	TRBJ2-3	ASSVRQGPDTQY
TRBV7-9	13	many	TRBJ2-1	ASSFSGRANYEQF
TRBV6-1	9	many	TRBJ2-7	ASSPSWRQY
TRBV6-2/TRBV6-3	15	-	TRBJ1-5	ASRPGTAFDSNQPQH
TRBV3-1	12	few	TRBJ2-5	ASSQDAVTETQY
TRBV18	14	few	TRBJ2-2	ASSGRSGRGTGELF
TRBV28	13	-	TRBJ2-5	ASTPIGQRKETQY
TRBV7-9	12	many	TRBJ2-7	ASSLWDSRPEQY
TRBV28	16	many	TRBJ2-7	ASSLVQREGPYPREQY